These 9 T cell receptor beta chains came from one sample sequenced in a study of T cells in localized non-small cell lung cancer. TCRdb keeps only in-frame clones here, not all; method: immunoSEQ multiplex PCR. Of under 65,000 clones in the sample, around 83% are singletons; the top ten hold 15% to 20%. Specimen: peripheral blood, collected before any cancer treatment. The receptors originated from an older female donor with stage II squamous cell lung carcinoma.

This sequence joins TRBV6-5 and TRBJ2-5; 9 bases are shared with TRBD2. There are 16 residues in the CDR3. From germline, CDR1 is MNHEY and CDR2 SVGAGI. With V trimmed by 4 bases and J by 5 bases, 11 bases remained unmatched. CDR3 sequence reads: CASSSTLAGGRETQYF. The CDR3 DNA follows: TGTGCCAGCAGTTCCACCTTGGCGGGGGGGCGGGAGACCCAGTACTTC.

The chain has TRBV4-3 and TRBJ2-7; D might be TRBD1 (6 bases). Per germline, CDR1 LGHNA and CDR2 YSLEER. The CDR3 is 17 amino acids. V shed 1 base and J shed 0 bases, with 16 bases lying between them. The CDR3 DNA reads TGCGCCAGCAGCCAAGGGCCGACAGGCGACACCTCCTACGAGCAGTACTTC. Translating it yields CASSQGPTGDTSYEQYF.

The table lists this clone with a count of one. The gene calls are TRBV30 and TRBJ1-4; D uncertain. This CDR3 has 16 amino acids. CDR1 is GTSNPN and CDR2 is SVGIG in the germline V gene (reference sequence). Between the trimmed V and J ends, which lost 4 bases and 3 bases, there was a span of 18 bases. The DNA for the CDR3 is TGTGCCTGGAACCCGTCATACGTTGGGGCTAATGAAAAACTGTTTTTT. The encoded protein is CAWNPSYVGANEKLFF.

V is TRBV6-6 and J is TRBJ2-7; perhaps TRBD1 as D (6 bases). The CDR3 has 15 amino acids. Germline V lookup: CDR1 MNHNY, CDR2 SVGAGI (reference sequence). V was shortened by 0 bases and J by 7 bases, with 16 bases between the two germline ends. DNA for the CDR3: TGTGCCAGCAGTTACTCGATTGCAGGGGCGGATGAGCAGTACTTC. Translation: CASSYSIAGADEQYF.

The chain couples TRBV5-1 to TRBJ1-2, with unresolved D. V lost 2 bases and J lost 2, with 7 bases in between. The CDR3 is 13 residues long. Per the germline V gene, CDR1 is SGHRS and CDR2 is YFSETQ. Here the CDR3 reads CASSFDMNYGYTF. The CDR3 DNA sequence: TGCGCCAGCAGCTTCGATATGAACTATGGCTACACCTTC.

V usage is TRBV7-8 and J usage is TRBJ1-1; TRBD1 aligns across 7 bases. V gave up 5 bases and J gave up 7 bases; unmatched junction bases: 4. Germline-derived CDR1 and CDR2 are SGHVS and FQNEAQ. The CDR3 spans 12 residues. The CDR3 DNA reads TGTGCCAGCAGCCCAGGGACAGTTGAAGCTTTCTTT. It yields the protein CASSPGTVEAFF.

The chain uses TRBV5-6 and TRBJ1-2; D not certain. The germline V gene encodes CDR1 SGHDT and CDR2 YYEEEE. Deletions cut 0 bases from V and 4 bases from J, with 4 bases between. The CDR3 is made up of 12 amino acids. CDR3 sequence reads: CASSLDAYGYTF. The CDR3 bases are TGTGCCAGCAGCTTGGACGCCTATGGCTACACCTTC.

By share, this clone ranks as medium-sized. J is TRBJ2-7 and V is TRBV11-3; 8 nucleotides agree with TRBD1. There are 16 residues in the CDR3. Per germline, CDR1 SGHNT and CDR2 YENEEA. V trimming: 1 base; J trimming: 5 bases; junction bases outside the gene matches: 10. The CDR3 is CASSLGLSGQEHEQYF. The DNA of the CDR3 is TGTGCCAGCAGCTTAGGTCTATCGGGACAGGAACACGAGCAGTACTTC.

This clone has just one count. This sequence joins TRBV9 and TRBJ1-3; 9 bases line up with TRBD1. Germline assignment: CDR1 SGDLS and CDR2 YYNGEE. The trim removed 0 bases at V and 4 bases at J, leaving 5 bases unmatched. This CDR3 spans 16 amino acids. The CDR3 sequence is CASSVGGTGYGNTIYF. The CDR3 nucleotides are TGTGCCAGCAGCGTAGGGGGGACAGGGTACGGAAACACCATATATTTT.